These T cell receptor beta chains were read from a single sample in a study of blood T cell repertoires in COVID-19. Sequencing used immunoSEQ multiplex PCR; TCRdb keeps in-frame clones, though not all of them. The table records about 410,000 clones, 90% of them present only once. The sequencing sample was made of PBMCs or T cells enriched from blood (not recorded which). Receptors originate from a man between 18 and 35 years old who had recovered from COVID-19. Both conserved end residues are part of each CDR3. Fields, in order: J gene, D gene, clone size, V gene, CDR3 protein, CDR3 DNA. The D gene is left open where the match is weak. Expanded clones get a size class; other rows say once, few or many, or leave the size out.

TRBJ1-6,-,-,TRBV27,CASSLGQSYNSPLHF,TGTGCCAGCAGTTTAGGGCAGAGCTATAATTCACCCCTCCACTTT
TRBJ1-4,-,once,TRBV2,CASLRGSGEKLFF,TGTGCCAGCCTCCGGGGGTCAGGTGAAAAACTGTTTTTT
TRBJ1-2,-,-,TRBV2,CASNPTDSINYGYTF,TGTGCCAGCAATCCGACGGACAGCATCAACTATGGCTACACCTTC
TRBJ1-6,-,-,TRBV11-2,CASSLEWRGSVNSPLHF,TGTGCCAGCAGCTTAGAATGGCGCGGATCAGTTAATTCACCCCTCCACTTT
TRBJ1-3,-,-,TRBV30,CAWIQDKSSGNTIYF,TGTGCCTGGATCCAGGACAAGAGCTCTGGAAACACCATATATTTT
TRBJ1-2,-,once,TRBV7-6,CASSPIFRDNYGYTF,TGTGCCAGCAGCCCCATTTTCCGGGATAACTATGGCTACACCTTC
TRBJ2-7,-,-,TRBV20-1,CSASRGYEQYF,TGCAGTGCTAGCCGGGGTTACGAGCAGTACTTC
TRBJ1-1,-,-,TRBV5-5,CASSFAGHTEAFF,TGTGCCAGCAGCTTTGCGGGACACACTGAAGCTTTCTTT
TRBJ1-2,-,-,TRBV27,CASSGGGDGYTF,TGTGCCAGCTCGGGGGGGGGAGATGGCTACACCTTC
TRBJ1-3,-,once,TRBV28,CASSPGHLSGNTIYF,TGTGCCAGCAGCCCGGGACACCTCTCTGGAAACACCATATATTTT
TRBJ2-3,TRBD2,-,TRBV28,CASSQDYQRDYRDTQYF,TGTGCCAGCAGTCAAGATTATCAGCGGGATTATAGGGATACGCAGTATTTT
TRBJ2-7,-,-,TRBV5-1,CASSLDRASEQYF,TGCGCCAGCAGCTTGGACAGGGCGAGCGAGCAGTACTTC
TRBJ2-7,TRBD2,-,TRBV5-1,CASSQSSAGWDSYEQYF,TGCGCCAGCTCCCAGTCCTCAGCGGGGTGGGACTCCTACGAGCAGTACTTC
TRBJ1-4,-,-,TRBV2,CASRGGELGKLFF,TGTGCCAGCAGGGGCGGGGAGCTCGGAAAACTGTTTTTT
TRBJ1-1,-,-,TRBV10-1,CASSASRNTEAFF,TGCGCCAGCAGTGCATCCAGGAACACTGAAGCTTTCTTT
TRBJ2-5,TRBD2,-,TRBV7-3,CASSLTSGSSETQYF,TGTGCCAGCAGCTTAACTAGCGGGAGTTCGGAGACCCAGTACTTC
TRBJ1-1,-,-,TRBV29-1,CSVEAGNTEAFF,TGCAGCGTTGAGGCAGGGAACACTGAAGCTTTCTTT
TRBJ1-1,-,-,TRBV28,CASSLTSTEAFF,TGTGCCAGCAGTTTAACTAGCACTGAAGCTTTCTTT
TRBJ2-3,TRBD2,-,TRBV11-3,CASSLVASGGSTDTQYF,TGTGCCAGCAGCTTAGTGGCTAGCGGGGGGAGCACAGATACGCAGTATTTT
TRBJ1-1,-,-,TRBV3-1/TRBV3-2,CASSQGGVVTEAFF,TGTGCCAGCAGCCAAGGCGGGGTAGTCACTGAAGCTTTCTTT
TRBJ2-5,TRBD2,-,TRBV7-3,CASSRLAGEPQETQYF,TGTGCCAGCAGCAGACTAGCGGGGGAGCCGCAAGAGACCCAGTACTTC
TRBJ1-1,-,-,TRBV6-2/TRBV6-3,CASSYSPGHLNTEAFF,TGTGCCAGCAGTTACTCGCCGGGACATCTGAACACTGAAGCTTTCTTT
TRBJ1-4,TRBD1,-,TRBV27,CASSGTGAFEKLFF,TGTGCCAGCAGTGGGACAGGGGCTTTTGAAAAACTGTTTTTT
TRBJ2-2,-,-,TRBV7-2,CASSLLAGELFF,TGTGCCAGCAGCTTATTAGCCGGGGAGCTGTTTTTT
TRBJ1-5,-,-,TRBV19,CASSIAEYSNQPQHF,TGTGCCAGTAGTATAGCCGAGTATAGCAATCAGCCCCAGCATTTT
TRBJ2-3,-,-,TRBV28,CASRSRDTQYF,TGTGCCAGCCGCTCCCGGGATACGCAGTATTTT